This T cell receptor (beta chain) was retrieved from a study of T cell repertoires in cytomegalovirus infection. TCRdb re-derived calls from the reads in MiXCR, one entry per CDR3 protein. Here the sample spans some 180,000 distinct CDR3 sequences, roughly a sixth being singletons. The V gene lost 7 bases and the J gene lost 0 bases, with 14 bases spanning the gap. The CDR3 runs to 15 residues. Germline V gives CDR1 SGHAT, CDR2 FQDESV (reference sequence). This clonotype was seen only a few times. The chain carries TRBV11-1 and TRBJ2-3; D gene unclear. The clonotype was recovered from a human donor in good health (CMV status not recorded). Some clones in this sample may be carry-over from other donors' samples. Sequencing was performed on CD8+ T cells from PBMCs. The CDR3 nucleotides are TGTGCCAGCACCCTGTACTCTACTAGCACAGATACGCAGTATTTT. Its translation is CASTLYSTSTDTQYF.